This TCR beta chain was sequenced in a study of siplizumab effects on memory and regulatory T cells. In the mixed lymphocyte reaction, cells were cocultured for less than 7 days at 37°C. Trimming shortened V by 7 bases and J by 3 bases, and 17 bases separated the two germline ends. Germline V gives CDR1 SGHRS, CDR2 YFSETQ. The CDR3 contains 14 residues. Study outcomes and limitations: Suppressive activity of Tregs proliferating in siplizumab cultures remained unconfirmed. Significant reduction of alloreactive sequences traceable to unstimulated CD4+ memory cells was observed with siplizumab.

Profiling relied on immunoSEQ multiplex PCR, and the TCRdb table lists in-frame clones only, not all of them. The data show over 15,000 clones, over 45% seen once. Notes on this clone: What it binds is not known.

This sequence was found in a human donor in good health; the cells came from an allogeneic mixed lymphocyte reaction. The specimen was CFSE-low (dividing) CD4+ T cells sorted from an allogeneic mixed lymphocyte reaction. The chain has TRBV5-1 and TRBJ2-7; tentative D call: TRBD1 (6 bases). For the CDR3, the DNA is TGCGCCAGCGTCCTGGGGGACACCGACTACGAGCAGTACTTC. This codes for CASVLGDTDYEQYF.